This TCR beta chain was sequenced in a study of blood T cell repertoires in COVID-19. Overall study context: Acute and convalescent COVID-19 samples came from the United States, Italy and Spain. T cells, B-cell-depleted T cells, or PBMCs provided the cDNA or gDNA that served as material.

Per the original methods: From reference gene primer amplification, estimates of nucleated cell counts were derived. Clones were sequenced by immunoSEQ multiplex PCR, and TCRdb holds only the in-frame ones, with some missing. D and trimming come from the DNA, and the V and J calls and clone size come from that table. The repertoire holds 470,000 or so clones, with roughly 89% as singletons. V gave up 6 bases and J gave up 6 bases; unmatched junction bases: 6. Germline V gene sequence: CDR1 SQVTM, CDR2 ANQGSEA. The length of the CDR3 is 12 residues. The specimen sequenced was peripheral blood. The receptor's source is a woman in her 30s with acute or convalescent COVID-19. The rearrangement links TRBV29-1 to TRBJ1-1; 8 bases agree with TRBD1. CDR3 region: CSVSQGDAEAFF. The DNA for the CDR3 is TGCAGCGTCTCACAGGGGGACGCTGAAGCTTTCTTT.